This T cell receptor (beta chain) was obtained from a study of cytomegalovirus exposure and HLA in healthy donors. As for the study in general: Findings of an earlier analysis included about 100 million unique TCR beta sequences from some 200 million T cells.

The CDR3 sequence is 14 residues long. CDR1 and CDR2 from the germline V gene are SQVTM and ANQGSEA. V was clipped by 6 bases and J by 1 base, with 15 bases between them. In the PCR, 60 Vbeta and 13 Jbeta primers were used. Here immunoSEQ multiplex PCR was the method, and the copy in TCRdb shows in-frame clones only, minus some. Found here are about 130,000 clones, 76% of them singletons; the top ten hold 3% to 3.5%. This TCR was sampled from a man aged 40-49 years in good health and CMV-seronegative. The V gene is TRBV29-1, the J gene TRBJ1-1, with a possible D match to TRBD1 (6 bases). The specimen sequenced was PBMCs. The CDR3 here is CSVAEQGRNTEAFF. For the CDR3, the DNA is TGCAGCGTAGCAGAACAGGGCAGGAACACTGAAGCTTTCTTT.